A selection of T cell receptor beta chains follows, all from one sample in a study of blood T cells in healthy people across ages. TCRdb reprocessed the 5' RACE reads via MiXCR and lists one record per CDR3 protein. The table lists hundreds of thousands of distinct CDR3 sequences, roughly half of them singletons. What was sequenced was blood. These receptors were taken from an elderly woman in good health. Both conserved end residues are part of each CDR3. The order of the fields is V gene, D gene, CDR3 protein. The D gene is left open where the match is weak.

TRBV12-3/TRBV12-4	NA	CASSSREMETQYF
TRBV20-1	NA	CSANFNSGTIQYF
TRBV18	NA	CASSPPPRTFLYEQYF
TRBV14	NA	CASSQSGLQAFF
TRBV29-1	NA	CSVVAGFGQPQHF
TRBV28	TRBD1	CASSLGTGGGETQYF
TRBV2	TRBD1	CASRRQGRIDTQYF
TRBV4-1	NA	CASSQDLGAAYEQYF
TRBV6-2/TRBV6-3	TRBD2	CASLPGGLATNEQYF
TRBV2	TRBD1	CASRSPTGNPPEKLFF
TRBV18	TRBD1	CASSPQRTGSTDTQYF
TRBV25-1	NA	CASSAPGTGNSPLHF
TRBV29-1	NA	CSVEGHDRYNEQYF
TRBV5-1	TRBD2	CASSLVGTSGIEQYF
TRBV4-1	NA	CASSQYSTDTQYF
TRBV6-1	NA	CASSESTYPDTQYF
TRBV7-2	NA	CASSLGLREAFF
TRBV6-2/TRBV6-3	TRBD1	CASSSRGQGAIGYTF
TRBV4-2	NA	CASSQVGQGGDEQFF
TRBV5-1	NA	CASSLAGQIYNEQYF
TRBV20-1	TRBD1	CSAGTVNYGYTF
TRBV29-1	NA	CSAMTRGGYTF
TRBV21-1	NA	CASSPKGMRTGPNYNSPLHF
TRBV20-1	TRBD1	CSTDRGSYNEQFF
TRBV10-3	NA	CAIRQNTGEQYF
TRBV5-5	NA	CASSLEVAAYEQYF
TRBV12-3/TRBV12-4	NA	CASSDRIGGETQYF
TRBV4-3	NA	CASSQALGAVNEQFF
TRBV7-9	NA	CASSNRQTSEKLFF
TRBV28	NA	CASSFQGFDNEQFF
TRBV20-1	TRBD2	CGARDPSGGKQETQYF
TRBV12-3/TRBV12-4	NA	CASSFGGGGGQETQYF
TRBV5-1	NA	CASSPAGERGFF
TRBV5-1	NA	CASSSGQAAGNTIYF
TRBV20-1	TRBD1	CSTSQGARNQPQHF
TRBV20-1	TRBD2	CSALSGLNEQFF
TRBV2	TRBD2	CASPVNLAGVRNEQFF
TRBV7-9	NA	CASRGQGGYAYF
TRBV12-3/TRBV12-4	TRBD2	CASSPGTSVGNEQFF
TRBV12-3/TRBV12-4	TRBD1	CASSLQTGVGRSGAFF
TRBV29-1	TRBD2	CSVWTSARTDTQYF
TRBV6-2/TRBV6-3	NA	CASSPMPMYNEQFF